These 8 T cell receptor beta chains originate from one sample sequenced in a study of cytomegalovirus exposure and HLA in healthy donors. Primers for the PCR totalled 60 Vbeta and 13 Jbeta. Some clones are missing from TCRdb's copy, which holds only in-frame ones; the method was immunoSEQ multiplex PCR. The sample consists of 160,000 or so clones, approximately 80% of them appearing once. Sample: PBMCs. The receptor source for this set is a man aged 18 to 30 in good health and CMV-seropositive.

In this sample, this clone turned up a few times. The CDR3, as DNA: TGTGCCAGCTGTAGGACAGGGGGCAATGGCTACACCTTC. Protein: CASCRTGGNGYTF. The V and J genes are TRBV6-5 and TRBJ1-2, with 11 bases lining up with TRBD1. With 8 bases clipped from V and 6 bases from J, the junction kept 5 bases outside the gene matches. This CDR3 is built from 13 residues. Per the germline V gene, CDR1 is MNHEY and CDR2 is SVGAGI.

Concerning this clone itself: The same CDR3 is also encoded by other DNA sequences in this sample. V usage is TRBV18 and J usage is TRBJ2-2, with D perhaps TRBD1 (6 bases). CDR3 length: 15 amino acids. Germline V gives CDR1 KGHSH, CDR2 LQKENI. Trimming left V 2 bases short and J 0 bases short, with 7 bases between. The CDR3, as DNA: TGTGCCAGCTCACCAGGACAGACGAACACCGGGGAGCTGTTTTTT. Its protein is CASSPGQTNTGELFF.

The chain employs TRBV2 and TRBJ2-3; a possible D gene is TRBD2 (7 bases). CDR1 is SNHLY, CDR2 FYNNEI, per germline. The CDR3 length is 14 residues. Deletions cut 7 bases from V and 3 bases from J, with 14 bases between. The CDR3 nucleotides read TGTGCCAGCATCATGGGGGGGCCAACAGATACGCAGTATTTT. Translation gives CASIMGGPTDTQYF.

The rearrangement links TRBV18 to TRBJ1-2, with 7 bases aligning to TRBD1. Germline V gene sequence: CDR1 KGHSH, CDR2 LQKENI. The CDR3 loop spans 14 amino acids. Trimming cost V 0 bases and J 5 bases; bases outside gene matches: 3. The CDR3 coding sequence is TGTGCCAGCTCACCACCGGACAGGATTTATGGCTACACCTTC. As protein: CASSPPDRIYGYTF.

The chain carries TRBV21-1 and TRBJ2-1; the tabulated D call, TRBD1, remains unverified against the DNA. TRBV21-1 is designated a pseudogene. The CDR3 is made up of 18 amino acids. The CDR3 is CASISNREINSSYNEQFF. CDR3 bases: TGTGCCAGCATCTCTAACAGGGAAATAAATAGCTCCTACAATGAGCAGTTCTTC.

This clone was detected only a few times. The chain joins TRBV6-4 to TRBJ2-2; D is perhaps TRBD2 (5 bases). This CDR3 comprises 15 residues. V was pared by 2 bases and J by 4 bases, with 11 bases between. Looked up from germline, CDR1 is MRHNA and CDR2 is SNTAGT. The CDR3 sequence is CASSDEGEGTGELFF. The CDR3 DNA reads TGTGCCAGCAGTGACGAGGGAGAGGGCACCGGGGAGCTGTTTTTT.

The gene calls are TRBV19 and TRBJ2-7, with 13 nucleotides matching TRBD2. The CDR3 length is 16 residues. After removal of 3 bases from V and 6 bases from J, the junction contained 8 bases not matched to a gene. Looked up from germline, CDR1 is LNHDA and CDR2 is SQIVND (reference sequence). CDR3 nucleotide sequence: TGTGCCAGTAGTATGGGACTAGCGGGATTTCTCGGCGAGCAGTACTTC. Encoded protein: CASSMGLAGFLGEQYF.

This clone was found a few times. The V and J genes are TRBV2 and TRBJ1-4; D possibly corresponds to TRBD1 (6 bases). Germline V gives CDR1 SNHLY, CDR2 FYNNEI. The CDR3 is 15 residues long. Trimming took off 6 bases at V and 0 bases at J, with 11 bases between the two ends. CDR3 in amino acids: CASRTGPTTNEKLFF. CDR3 DNA sequence: TGTGCCAGCAGGACAGGACCCACAACTAATGAAAAACTGTTTTTT.